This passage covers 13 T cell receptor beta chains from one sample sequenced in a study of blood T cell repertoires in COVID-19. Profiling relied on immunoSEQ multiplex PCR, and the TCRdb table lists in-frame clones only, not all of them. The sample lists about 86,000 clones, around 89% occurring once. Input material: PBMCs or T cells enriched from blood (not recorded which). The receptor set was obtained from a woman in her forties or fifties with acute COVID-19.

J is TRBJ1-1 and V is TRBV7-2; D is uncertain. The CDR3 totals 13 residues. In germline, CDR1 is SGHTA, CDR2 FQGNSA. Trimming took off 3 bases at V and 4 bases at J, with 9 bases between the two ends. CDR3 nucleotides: TGTGCCAGCAGCTTTGAGGGAAGCACTGAAGCTTTCTTT. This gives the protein CASSFEGSTEAFF.

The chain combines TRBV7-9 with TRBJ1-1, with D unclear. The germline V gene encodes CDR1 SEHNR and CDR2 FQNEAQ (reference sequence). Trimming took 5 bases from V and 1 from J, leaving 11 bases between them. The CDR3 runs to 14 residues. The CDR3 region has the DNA TGTGCCAGCAGCGGAAGTGACTGGAACACTGAAGCTTTCTTT. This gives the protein CASSGSDWNTEAFF.

The CDR3 loop reads CASTRLAGVTDTQYF. CDR3 nucleotide sequence: TGTGCCAGCACTCGACTAGCGGGAGTTACAGATACGCAGTATTTT. The chain joins TRBV6-1 to TRBJ2-3; 12 nucleotides line up with TRBD2. The CDR3 runs 15 residues. Trimming removed 7 bases from V and 3 bases from J; junction bases left unmatched: 5. Germline V gene data show CDR1 as MNHNS and CDR2 as SASEGT.

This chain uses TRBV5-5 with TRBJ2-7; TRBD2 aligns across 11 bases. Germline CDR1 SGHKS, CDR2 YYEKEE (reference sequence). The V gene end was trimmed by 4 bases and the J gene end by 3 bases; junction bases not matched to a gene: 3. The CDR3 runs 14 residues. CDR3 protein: CASSETSGDYEQYF. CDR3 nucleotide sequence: TGTGCCAGCAGCGAGACTAGCGGGGACTACGAGCAGTACTTC. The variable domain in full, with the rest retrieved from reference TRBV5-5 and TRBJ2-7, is DAGVTQSPTHLIKTRGQQVTLRCSPISGHKSVSWYQQVLGQGPQFIFQYYEKEERGRGNFPDRFSARQFPNYSSELNVNALLLGDSALYLCASSETSGDYEQYFGPGTRLTVT.

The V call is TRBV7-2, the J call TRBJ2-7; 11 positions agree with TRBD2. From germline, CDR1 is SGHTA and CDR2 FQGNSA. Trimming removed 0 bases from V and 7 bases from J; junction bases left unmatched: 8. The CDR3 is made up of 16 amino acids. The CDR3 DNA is TGTGCCAGCAGCTTAGCGGGGGGACTAGCGGTCTGGGAGCAGTACTTC. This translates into CASSLAGGLAVWEQYF.

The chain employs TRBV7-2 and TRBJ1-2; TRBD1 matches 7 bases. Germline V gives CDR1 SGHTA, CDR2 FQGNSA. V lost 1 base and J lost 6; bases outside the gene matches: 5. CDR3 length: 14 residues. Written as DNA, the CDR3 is TGTGCCAGCAGCTTAGATCACAGGGGAGATGGCTACACCTTC. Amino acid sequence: CASSLDHRGDGYTF.

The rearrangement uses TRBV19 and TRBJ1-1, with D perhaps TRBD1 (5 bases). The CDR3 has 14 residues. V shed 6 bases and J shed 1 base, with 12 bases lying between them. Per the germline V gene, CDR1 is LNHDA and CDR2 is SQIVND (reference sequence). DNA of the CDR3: TGTGCCAGTAGGGAGCAGGGTAAGAACACTGAAGCTTTCTTT. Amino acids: CASREQGKNTEAFF.

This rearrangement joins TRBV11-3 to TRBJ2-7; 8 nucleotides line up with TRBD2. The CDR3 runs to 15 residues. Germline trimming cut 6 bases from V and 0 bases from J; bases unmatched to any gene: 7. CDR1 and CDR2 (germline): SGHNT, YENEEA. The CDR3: CASSLTGLDSYEQYF. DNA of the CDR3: TGTGCCAGCAGTCTAACGGGACTAGACTCCTACGAGCAGTACTTC.

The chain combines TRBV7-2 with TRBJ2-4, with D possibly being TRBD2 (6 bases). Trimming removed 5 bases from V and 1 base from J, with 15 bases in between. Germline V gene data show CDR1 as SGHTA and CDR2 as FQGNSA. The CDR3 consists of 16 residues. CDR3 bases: TGTGCCAGCAGCGAAACTAGCTCGCGGGCCAAAAACATTCAGTACTTC. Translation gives CASSETSSRAKNIQYF.

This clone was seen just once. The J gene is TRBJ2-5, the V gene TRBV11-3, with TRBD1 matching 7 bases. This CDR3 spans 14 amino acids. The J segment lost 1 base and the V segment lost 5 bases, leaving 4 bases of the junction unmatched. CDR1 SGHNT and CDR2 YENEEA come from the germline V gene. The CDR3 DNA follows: TGTGCCAGCAGCGGCGGACAGGTCCAAGAGACCCAGTACTTC. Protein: CASSGGQVQETQYF. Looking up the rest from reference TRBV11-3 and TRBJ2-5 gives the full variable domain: EAGVVQSPRYKIIEKKQPVAFWCNPISGHNTLYWYLQNLGQGPELLIRYENEEAVDDSQLPKDRFSAERLKGVDSTLKIQPAELGDSAVYLCASSGGQVQETQYFGPGTRLLVL.

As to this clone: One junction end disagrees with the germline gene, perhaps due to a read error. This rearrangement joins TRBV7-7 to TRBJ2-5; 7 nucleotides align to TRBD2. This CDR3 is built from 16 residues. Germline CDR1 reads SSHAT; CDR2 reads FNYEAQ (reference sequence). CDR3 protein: CASSPGASGNQETQYF. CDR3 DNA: TGTGCTAGCAGCCCCGGGGCTAGCGGAAACCAAGAGACCCAGTACTTC.

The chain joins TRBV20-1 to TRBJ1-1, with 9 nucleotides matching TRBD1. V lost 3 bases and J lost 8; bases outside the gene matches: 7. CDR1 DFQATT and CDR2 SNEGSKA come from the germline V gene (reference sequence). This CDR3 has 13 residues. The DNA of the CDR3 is TGCAGTGCTAGTCACAGGGGGCGATGGGAAGCTTTCTTT. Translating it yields CSASHRGRWEAFF.

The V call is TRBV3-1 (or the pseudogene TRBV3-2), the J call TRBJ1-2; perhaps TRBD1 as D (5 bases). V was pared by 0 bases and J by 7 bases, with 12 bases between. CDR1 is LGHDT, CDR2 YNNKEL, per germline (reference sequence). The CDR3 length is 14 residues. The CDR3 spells CASSQDVSGGGYTF. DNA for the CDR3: TGTGCCAGCAGCCAAGATGTCTCCGGGGGTGGCTACACCTTC.